The next 13 T cell receptor beta chains were all read from a single sample in a study of cytomegalovirus exposure and HLA in healthy donors. PCR involved 60 Vbeta and 13 Jbeta primers. Repertoires were generated with immunoSEQ multiplex PCR, while TCRdb's copy carries only in-frame clones and drops some. Of 95,000 to 150,000 clones in the sample, roughly 70% were seen once. The sequenced sample consisted of PBMCs. These receptors were taken from a middle-aged woman in good health and CMV-seronegative.

The J gene is TRBJ1-1, the V gene TRBV6-5; 8 bases line up with TRBD1. The CDR3 consists of 13 residues. Losses at the gene ends were 10 bases for V and 2 bases for J; bases not matched to a gene: 6. Germline-derived CDR1 and CDR2 are MNHEY and SVGAGI. The CDR3 reads CAIRDRTNTEAFF. Here the CDR3 DNA reads TGTGCCATCCGGGACAGGACAAACACTGAAGCTTTCTTT.

V is TRBV7-3 and J is TRBJ1-1; unclear D gene. The CDR3 consists of 14 residues. V lost 0 bases to trimming and J lost 1 base, with 6 bases between them. Germline V gives CDR1 SGHTA, CDR2 FQGTGA. The CDR3 spells CASSLTAGNTEAFF. The CDR3 coding sequence is TGTGCCAGCAGCTTAACAGCCGGGAACACTGAAGCTTTCTTT. Filled out from reference TRBV7-3 and TRBJ1-1, the complete variable domain reads GAGVSQTPSNKVTEKGKYVELRCDPISGHTALYWYRQSLGQGPEFLIYFQGTGAADDSGLPNDRFFAVRPEGSVSTLKIQRTERGDSAVYLCASSLTAGNTEAFFGQGTRLTVV.

The rearrangement uses TRBV4-2 and TRBJ2-3; 7 bases fit TRBD2. This CDR3 is 16 amino acids long. Germline V gene data show CDR1 as LGHNA and CDR2 as YNFKEQ. V lost 4 bases and J lost 0; bases outside the gene matches: 7. As DNA, the CDR3 is TGTGCCAGCAGCCCCAATCTAGCGGTGAGCACAGATACGCAGTATTTT. Translated, it gives CASSPNLAVSTDTQYF.

This clone came up once. The V and J genes are TRBV7-9 and TRBJ2-7; 10 positions agree with TRBD2. Trimming at V came to 1 base and at J to 3 bases, leaving 6 bases not matched to a gene. Germline loops: CDR1 SEHNR, CDR2 FQNEAQ (reference sequence). The CDR3 sequence is 16 residues long. CDR3 in amino acids: CASSLGASGSLYEQYF. CDR3 nucleotide sequence: TGTGCCAGCAGCTTAGGAGCTAGCGGGAGCCTCTACGAGCAGTACTTC.

This chain uses TRBV7-9 with TRBJ2-5; D gene ambiguous. Trimming left V 2 bases short and J 1 base short, with 8 bases between. The germline V gene has CDR1 SEHNR and CDR2 FQNEAQ (reference sequence). The CDR3 totals 14 residues. The CDR3, as DNA: TGTGCCAGCAGCTTAATGACGGGCCAAGAGACCCAGTACTTC. Amino acid sequence: CASSLMTGQETQYF.

J is TRBJ1-6 and V is TRBV9; D gene uncertain. Germline V gene data show CDR1 as SGDLS and CDR2 as YYNGEE. This CDR3 contains 15 residues. V dropped 0 bases and J dropped 8 bases, with 12 bases sitting between them. This chain's CDR3 is CASSVAPGYDSPLHF. Here the CDR3 DNA reads TGTGCCAGCAGCGTAGCTCCGGGGTATGATTCACCCCTCCACTTT.

V usage is TRBV13 and J usage is TRBJ1-4, with D unclear. This CDR3 has 15 residues. From germline, CDR1 is PRHDT and CDR2 FYEKMQ (reference sequence). V was cut by 0 bases and J by 0 bases, with 5 bases left in between. DNA of the CDR3: TGTGCCAGCAGCTTAGGCCTTGCAACTAATGAAAAACTGTTTTTT. Translating it yields CASSLGLATNEKLFF. Looking up the rest from reference TRBV13 and TRBJ1-4 gives the full variable domain: AAGVIQSPRHLIKEKRETATLKCYPIPRHDTVYWYQQGPGQDPQFLISFYEKMQSDKGSIPDRFSAQQFSDYHSELNMSSLELGDSALYFCASSLGLATNEKLFFGSGTQLSVL.

V is TRBV27 and J is TRBJ2-3, with 7 nucleotides matching TRBD1. This CDR3 region has 13 residues. CDR1 and CDR2 (germline): MNHEY, SMNVEV (reference sequence). The V and J ends lost 8 bases and 5 bases, in that order; junction bases with no gene match: 7. The CDR3: CASQTGAGDTQYF. The CDR3 nucleotides read TGTGCCAGCCAAACAGGGGCTGGAGATACGCAGTATTTT.

This clone was seen a handful of times. The chain recombines TRBV6-1 with TRBJ2-7, with D perhaps TRBD2 (7 bases). V dropped 2 bases and J dropped 0 bases, with 14 bases sitting between them. Germline V gives CDR1 MNHNS, CDR2 SASEGT. CDR3 length: 16 residues. CDR3 DNA sequence: TGTGCCAGCAGTGAAAGAGGGGGGGCCCCCTCCTACGAGCAGTACTTC. Encoded protein: CASSERGGAPSYEQYF.

Here the CDR3 reads CASSQNQDNEQFF. The CDR3 DNA sequence: TGTGCCAGCAGCCAAAATCAGGACAATGAGCAGTTCTTC. The chain recombines TRBV7-7 with TRBJ2-1; D is uncertain. The germline V and J ends were trimmed by 5 bases and 5 bases, with 10 bases remaining between them. Germline CDR1 reads SSHAT; CDR2 reads FNYEAQ (reference sequence). The length of the CDR3 is 13 residues.

J is TRBJ2-1 and V is TRBV5-4, with D uncertain. The germline V gene encodes CDR1 SGHNT and CDR2 YYREEE (reference sequence). CDR3 size: 13 residues. V was cut by 0 bases and J by 5 bases, with 6 bases left in between. The CDR3 sequence is CASSLDIHNEQFF. The CDR3 coding sequence is TGTGCCAGCAGCTTGGACATACACAATGAGCAGTTCTTC.

This chain joins TRBV21-1 and TRBJ2-7; the table assigns TRBD2, which was not confirmed against the DNA. TRBV21-1 is flagged as a pseudogene. The CDR3 length is 16 residues. The CDR3 nucleotides read TGTGCCAGCAACCCCCCGCCTAGCGGGAGCTCCTACGAGCAGTACTTC. Translating it yields CASNPPPSGSSYEQYF.

The chain combines TRBV4-1 with TRBJ2-2, with 7 positions matching TRBD1. This CDR3 spans 15 amino acids. Germline trimming cut 0 bases from V and 4 bases from J; bases unmatched to any gene: 2. Per germline, CDR1 MGHRA and CDR2 YSYEKL. The CDR3 region is CASSQDTGATGELFF. CDR3 in DNA: TGCGCCAGCAGCCAAGATACAGGGGCCACCGGGGAGCTGTTTTTT.